The TCR beta chain under discussion was sequenced for a study of blood T cell repertoires in COVID-19. Trimming left V 1 base short and J 0 bases short, with 7 bases between. Germline CDR1 reads SGHAT; CDR2 reads FQNNGV. There are 15 residues in the CDR3. As processed by the authors: Amplifying reference gene primers gave estimates of nucleated cell counts. Libraries were prepared by immunoSEQ multiplex PCR; TCRdb keeps only in-frame clonotypes and omits some of them. That table is the source of V, J and clone size, and D and trimming were worked out from the DNA. Of a few hundred thousand clones in the sample, 80% to 90% were seen once.

The rearrangement uses TRBV11-2 and TRBJ1-3; D is ambiguous. Sequencing was done on a sample of peripheral blood. The receptor was isolated from a middle-aged man with acute or convalescent COVID-19. Here the CDR3 DNA reads TGTGCCAGCAGCTTAGGCTCACACTCTGGAAACACCATATATTTT. Translated, it gives CASSLGSHSGNTIYF.